Listed below are T cell receptor beta chains from one sample, sequenced in a study of blood T cell repertoires in COVID-19. Only in-frame clones appear in the TCRdb table, and some are missing; sequencing was by immunoSEQ multiplex PCR. The data show a few hundred thousand clones, about 85% seen once. Sequencing was carried out using peripheral blood. Receptor source: a man in his fifties who had recovered from COVID-19. Both conserved end residues are part of each CDR3. Each record gives: J gene, D gene, V gene, clone size, CDR3 DNA, CDR3 protein. The D gene is left open where the match is weak. Rows may omit the clone size; those that give it use once, few, many or a size class.

j_gene: TRBJ2-1; d_gene: NA; v_gene: TRBV9; abundance: NA; CDR3nt: TGTGCCAGCAGCGTAGGTCGGGAAGGGGGCAATGAGCAGTTCTTC; CDR3aa: CASSVGREGGNEQFF
j_gene: TRBJ2-7; d_gene: NA; v_gene: TRBV11-2; abundance: NA; CDR3nt: TGTGCCAGCGGTCCGGGACACCTACGTGAGCAGTACTTC; CDR3aa: CASGPGHLREQYF
j_gene: TRBJ2-7; d_gene: NA; v_gene: TRBV7-8; abundance: NA; CDR3nt: TGTGCCAGCAGCTTAGACTCCCACGAGCAGTACTTC; CDR3aa: CASSLDSHEQYF
j_gene: TRBJ1-5; d_gene: NA; v_gene: TRBV19; abundance: NA; CDR3nt: TGTGCCAGTAGTCCTACAGGGACTAGCAATCAGCCCCAGCATTTT; CDR3aa: CASSPTGTSNQPQHF
j_gene: TRBJ2-4; d_gene: TRBD2; v_gene: TRBV3-1/TRBV3-2; abundance: NA; CDR3nt: TGTGCCAGCAGCCTGGGACTAGCGGGAGGGCAAAACATTCAGTACTTC; CDR3aa: CASSLGLAGGQNIQYF
j_gene: TRBJ2-1; d_gene: TRBD2; v_gene: TRBV6-5; abundance: NA; CDR3nt: TGTGCCAGCGTAGCGGGAGGGCGCAATGAGCAGTTCTTC; CDR3aa: CASVAGGRNEQFF
j_gene: TRBJ1-4; d_gene: NA; v_gene: TRBV5-5; abundance: NA; CDR3nt: TGTGCCAGCAGTCCTGATGAAAAACTGTTTTTT; CDR3aa: CASSPDEKLFF
j_gene: TRBJ1-3; d_gene: NA; v_gene: TRBV6-6; abundance: NA; CDR3nt: TGTGCCAGCAGTTACTCGGGACTGATCTCTGGAAACACCATATATTTT; CDR3aa: CASSYSGLISGNTIYF
j_gene: TRBJ2-1; d_gene: NA; v_gene: TRBV27; abundance: NA; CDR3nt: TGTGCCAGCAGTTTACGGCCAGGGCACTACAATGAGCAGTTCTTC; CDR3aa: CASSLRPGHYNEQFF
j_gene: TRBJ2-7; d_gene: NA; v_gene: TRBV5-1; abundance: NA; CDR3nt: TGCGCCAGCAGCTTGGCGGGAGCCTCCTACGAGCAGTACTTC; CDR3aa: CASSLAGASYEQYF
j_gene: TRBJ2-1; d_gene: NA; v_gene: TRBV24-1; abundance: NA; CDR3nt: TGTGCCACCGTACACCGATACTACAATGAGCAGTTCTTC; CDR3aa: CATVHRYYNEQFF
j_gene: TRBJ1-2; d_gene: NA; v_gene: TRBV11-2; abundance: many; CDR3nt: TGTGCCAGCAGCTTAGTCGGGGTTTGGGCCTATGGCTACACCTTC; CDR3aa: CASSLVGVWAYGYTF
j_gene: TRBJ2-5; d_gene: TRBD1; v_gene: TRBV19; abundance: few; CDR3nt: TGTGCCAGTAGTCGTAAAGGGGGCTTGGAGACCCAGTACTTC; CDR3aa: CASSRKGGLETQYF
j_gene: TRBJ2-1; d_gene: NA; v_gene: TRBV7-9; abundance: once; CDR3nt: TGTGCCAGCAGCCCAAGGGGAGGCTCCTACAATGAGCAGTTCTTC; CDR3aa: CASSPRGGSYNEQFF
j_gene: TRBJ2-1; d_gene: TRBD1; v_gene: TRBV5-1; abundance: NA; CDR3nt: TGCGCCAGCAGCTTGGGCACTACAGGGGGCAATGAGCAGTTCTTC; CDR3aa: CASSLGTTGGNEQFF
j_gene: TRBJ2-7; d_gene: TRBD2; v_gene: TRBV4-2; abundance: once; CDR3nt: TGTGCCAGCAGCTCCCGGACTAGCGAGGTCTACGAGCAGTACTTC; CDR3aa: CASSSRTSEVYEQYF
j_gene: TRBJ1-5; d_gene: TRBD1; v_gene: TRBV30; abundance: NA; CDR3nt: TGTGCCTGGAAAACAGGGGAAGGTATGAGCAATCAGCCCCAGCATTTT; CDR3aa: CAWKTGEGMSNQPQHF
j_gene: TRBJ2-6; d_gene: NA; v_gene: TRBV18; abundance: NA; CDR3nt: TGTGCCAGCTCACCAACGCCACGGTCGCTCTCTGGGGCCAACGTCCTGACTTTC; CDR3aa: CASSPTPRSLSGANVLTF
j_gene: TRBJ1-5; d_gene: TRBD1; v_gene: TRBV28; abundance: NA; CDR3nt: TGTGCCAGCAGTTTAACAACGGGACAGTATAGCAATCAGCCCCAGCATTTT; CDR3aa: CASSLTTGQYSNQPQHF
j_gene: TRBJ1-2; d_gene: TRBD1; v_gene: TRBV5-1; abundance: NA; CDR3nt: TGCGCCAGCAGCCCGACAGGGGGGTACTATGGCTACACCTTC; CDR3aa: CASSPTGGYYGYTF
j_gene: TRBJ2-3; d_gene: TRBD2; v_gene: TRBV6-4; abundance: NA; CDR3nt: TGTGCCAGCAGTATGACTAGCGGGGCCAGCACAGATACGCAGTATTTT; CDR3aa: CASSMTSGASTDTQYF
j_gene: TRBJ2-7; d_gene: NA; v_gene: TRBV5-8; abundance: NA; CDR3nt: TGTGCCAGCAGCAACCGGGACAACCCCTACGAGCAGTACTTC; CDR3aa: CASSNRDNPYEQYF
j_gene: TRBJ2-4; d_gene: NA; v_gene: TRBV5-4; abundance: few; CDR3nt: TGTGCCAGCAGCAACGACTTTGACATTCAGTACTTC; CDR3aa: CASSNDFDIQYF
j_gene: TRBJ2-7; d_gene: TRBD2; v_gene: TRBV28; abundance: NA; CDR3nt: TGTGCCAGCAGGGACCCGGGCGGGAGGAGCCCCAAGCAGTACTTC; CDR3aa: CASRDPGGRSPKQYF
j_gene: TRBJ2-7; d_gene: NA; v_gene: TRBV2; abundance: NA; CDR3nt: TGTGCCAGCAGTGATAAGGACAGACTTCCCTACGAGCAGTACTTC; CDR3aa: CASSDKDRLPYEQYF
j_gene: TRBJ1-1; d_gene: TRBD1; v_gene: TRBV3-1/TRBV3-2; abundance: NA; CDR3nt: TGTGCCAGCAGCCGACAGGGGCGCACTGAAGCTTTCTTT; CDR3aa: CASSRQGRTEAFF
j_gene: TRBJ1-4; d_gene: NA; v_gene: TRBV5-1; abundance: few; CDR3nt: TGCGCCAGCAGCTTACTCACAACTAATGAAAAACTGTTTTTT; CDR3aa: CASSLLTTNEKLFF
j_gene: TRBJ1-3; d_gene: NA; v_gene: TRBV28; abundance: few; CDR3nt: TGTGCCAGCAGTTTAGACAGTCATGGAAACACCATATATTTT; CDR3aa: CASSLDSHGNTIYF
j_gene: TRBJ2-1; d_gene: NA; v_gene: TRBV5-1; abundance: NA; CDR3nt: TGCGCCAGCAGCCGTCTAGGACTCTACAATGAGCAGTTCTTC; CDR3aa: CASSRLGLYNEQFF
j_gene: TRBJ2-2; d_gene: TRBD1; v_gene: TRBV3-1/TRBV3-2; abundance: NA; CDR3nt: TGTGCCAGCATGAGGGCAGGGGGCACGAACACCGGGGAGCTGTTTTTT; CDR3aa: CASMRAGGTNTGELFF
j_gene: TRBJ1-3; d_gene: TRBD1; v_gene: TRBV19; abundance: NA; CDR3nt: TGTGCCAGTGGGGACAGTCACACCATATATTTT; CDR3aa: CASGDSHTIYF
j_gene: TRBJ2-7; d_gene: TRBD2; v_gene: TRBV5-1; abundance: NA; CDR3nt: TGCGCCAGCAGCTTTGGAGCGGGAGCCCCCGAACAGTACTTC; CDR3aa: CASSFGAGAPEQYF
j_gene: TRBJ2-7; d_gene: TRBD1; v_gene: TRBV5-8; abundance: NA; CDR3nt: TGTGCCAGCAGCAACCGGGACAGGGTCTACGAGCAGTACTTC; CDR3aa: CASSNRDRVYEQYF
j_gene: TRBJ2-2; d_gene: TRBD1; v_gene: TRBV6-5; abundance: NA; CDR3nt: TGTGCCAGCCAGAGACAGGGGAAAACCGGGGAGCTGTTTTTT; CDR3aa: CASQRQGKTGELFF
j_gene: TRBJ1-6; d_gene: NA; v_gene: TRBV2; abundance: few; CDR3nt: TGTGCCAGCACCCTTGGTACAGGGTTAAATTCACCCCTCCACTTT; CDR3aa: CASTLGTGLNSPLHF
j_gene: TRBJ1-2; d_gene: NA; v_gene: TRBV2; abundance: NA; CDR3nt: TGTGCCAGCAGTGTTAAGAGTGGCTACACCTTC; CDR3aa: CASSVKSGYTF
j_gene: TRBJ2-1; d_gene: TRBD2; v_gene: TRBV12-5; abundance: NA; CDR3nt: TGTGCTAGTGGTTTATCGACACTAGCGGGAGGAAGGCATGAGCAGTTCTTC; CDR3aa: CASGLSTLAGGRHEQFF
j_gene: TRBJ2-3; d_gene: NA; v_gene: TRBV9; abundance: once; CDR3nt: TGTGCCAGCAGCGTACCCCGGGGAGCAGATACGCAGTATTTT; CDR3aa: CASSVPRGADTQYF
j_gene: TRBJ2-1; d_gene: TRBD2; v_gene: TRBV19; abundance: many; CDR3nt: TGTGCCAGTAGTAACCCAGTGTCTAGCGGGAGGGGTGAGCAGTTCTTC; CDR3aa: CASSNPVSSGRGEQFF
j_gene: TRBJ2-7; d_gene: NA; v_gene: TRBV5-1; abundance: few; CDR3nt: TGCGCCAGCAGCTTAACAACGGGGAACGAGCAGTACTTC; CDR3aa: CASSLTTGNEQYF
j_gene: TRBJ2-7; d_gene: TRBD1; v_gene: TRBV6-5; abundance: NA; CDR3nt: TGTGCCAGCAGGGTAACCGGGACAGGGGGCGGCGAGCAGTACTTC; CDR3aa: CASRVTGTGGGEQYF
j_gene: TRBJ2-7; d_gene: TRBD2; v_gene: TRBV29-1; abundance: few; CDR3nt: TGCAGCGCAGGAACTATAGCGGGAGGGCCAAGGGAGCAGTACTTC; CDR3aa: CSAGTIAGGPREQYF